This record looks at one T cell receptor beta chain sequence and its context. The data stem from a study of blood T cell repertoires in COVID-19. V lost 0 bases to trimming and J lost 4 bases, with 12 bases between them. This CDR3 spans 15 amino acids. Looked up from germline, CDR1 is LGHNA and CDR2 is YSLEER. Authors' data handling: Counts of nucleated cells, estimated from reference gene primer amplification, were obtained. Data came from immunoSEQ multiplex PCR; TCRdb stores just in-frame clones and leaves some out. V and J calls plus clone size are reproduced from that table; the DNA served to infer D and trimming. This table holds about 160,000 clones, roughly 87% found once.

The origin of this receptor is a woman aged 60 to 75 with active or convalescent COVID-19. The genes are TRBV4-3 and TRBJ1-1; the D gene is possibly TRBD1 (5 bases). Sample: peripheral blood. CDR3 residues: CASSQDDSGRTEAFF. The CDR3 region has the DNA TGCGCCAGCAGCCAAGATGACAGTGGGCGCACTGAAGCTTTCTTT.